The clone carrying this TCR beta chain has at least ten counts. As to time point: blood at routine non-recurrence follow-up after resection. The V and J ends lost 0 bases and 10 bases respectively, with 15 bases between them. Germline V gene data show CDR1 as SGHAT and CDR2 as FQNNGV. This CDR3 is 14 amino acids long. These data come from a study of spatial heterogeneity in lung cancer. Each CDR3 protein is one row after TCRdb ran MiXCR on the 5' RACE reads. This table has 55,000 to 75,000 distinct CDR3 sequences, approximately 8.9% appearing once. This receptor was obtained from a female donor with early-stage non-small cell lung cancer. Sequencing used PBMCs, obtained at follow-up. This chain joins TRBV11-2 and TRBJ1-2; possible D gene TRBD1, 5 bases. The CDR3 spells CASSLDWYRPNYTF. The CDR3 nucleotides read TGTGCCAGCAGCTTAGATTGGTACAGGCCAAACTACACCTTC.